This T cell receptor beta chain was found in a study of shared clonotypes between healthy human individuals. Unsorted PBMC replicate PCRs used 250 to 300 ng DNA, 25,000 to 35,000 T cell genomes. Data came from immunoSEQ multiplex PCR; TCRdb stores just in-frame clones and leaves some out. The sample includes 400,000 to 550,000 clones, around 80% seen only once; the top ten take about 12%. Per the germline V gene, CDR1 is LNHNV and CDR2 is YYDKDF (reference sequence). V shed 5 bases and J shed 1 base, with 17 bases lying between them. The CDR3 is made up of 16 amino acids. This rearrangement joins TRBV15 to TRBJ2-5, with D possibly matching TRBD1 (6 bases). The sequenced sample was PBMCs. The receptor comes from a middle-aged woman in good health. Some clones in this sample may be carry-over from other donors' samples. CDR3 sequence reads: CATSSNFRQVQETQYF. The DNA for the CDR3 is TGTGCCACCAGCTCCAATTTCAGACAGGTCCAAGAGACCCAGTACTTC.